This record covers a single TCR beta chain. Its antigen remains unidentified. The data were taken from a study of CD8+CD57+ T cells in acquired aplastic anemia. General study points: Both patients and controls carried the same twenty-nine CD8+ CDR3 sequences.

Germline assignment: CDR1 MNHNS and CDR2 SASEGT. The V end was cut by 6 bases, the J end by 0 bases, with 9 bases between. CDR3 length: 13 amino acids. Both TCR beta VDJ combination and CDR3 sequence profiling were carried out. Genomic DNA was the template for this profiling. TCRdb recomputed calls from the reads with MiXCR, one row per CDR3 protein. The data hold hundreds of thousands of distinct CDR3 sequences, with under 60% observed a single time. Selection for sequencing was limited to patients who had shown CD8+CD57+ cell expansion by flow cytometry. Sequencing input: sorted CD4+, CD8+, or CD8+CD57+ T cells (not recorded which) from PBMCs. The receptor was isolated from a human donor with aplastic anemia. The genes are TRBV6-1 and TRBJ2-7; unclear D gene. For the CDR3, the DNA is TGTGCCAGCAGCTTTTGGGACTCCTACGAGCAGTACTTC. This translates into CASSFWDSYEQYF.